What follows are 16 T cell receptor beta chains derived from one specimen sequenced in a study of prognosis after radiotherapy for stage I lung cancer. CDR3 of TCR beta was amplified from genomic DNA via a two-round multiplex PCR. Round one of PCR was performed, and it used primers specific to each TRBV and TRBJ gene. MiXCR, run by TCRdb on the multiplex PCR reads, gives a single entry per CDR3 protein. Of about 22,000 distinct CDR3 sequences in the sample, 40% were seen once. The source material was PBMCs, sampled before or after stereotactic body radiation therapy (not recorded which). The receptor source for this set is a donor aged 50 or older with non-small cell lung cancer.

The table lists this clonotype with a count of one. This chain links TRBV20-1 with TRBJ2-7, with TRBD2 identical over 9 bases. V shed 3 bases and J 4 bases; nucleotides not matched to a gene: 13. This CDR3 has 16 amino acids. The germline V gene has CDR1 DFQATT and CDR2 SNEGSKA (reference sequence). CDR3 nucleotides: TGCAGTGCTAGCGGGACTAGCAGGGGAGGAAGGTACGAGCAGTACTTC. As protein: CSASGTSRGGRYEQYF.

The chain is built from TRBV7-9 and TRBJ2-2; D is ambiguous. The CDR3 is 14 amino acids. V lost 2 bases to trimming and J lost 7 bases, with 11 bases between them. Per germline, CDR1 SEHNR and CDR2 FQNEAQ (reference sequence). DNA of the CDR3: TGTGCCAGCAGCTTAAGGCAGTGGGACGGGGAGCTGTTTTTT. This sequence encodes CASSLRQWDGELFF.

A word on this clonotype: At one end, the junction sequence differs from germline, possibly due to a read error. The chain couples TRBV2 to TRBJ2-1, with 7 positions matching TRBD2. This CDR3 is built from 15 residues. CDR1 is SNHLY and CDR2 is FYNNEI in the germline V gene. The CDR3 DNA reads as TGTTCCAGCAGGGCCCTAGCGGCAGTAACCAATGAGCAGTTCTTC. Amino acid sequence: CSSRALAAVTNEQFF. The variable domain in full, completed from reference TRBV2 and TRBJ2-1, reads EPEVTQTPSHQVTQMGQEVILRCVPISNHLYFYWYRQILGQKVEFLVSFYNNEISEKSEIFDDQFSVERPDGSNFTLKIRSTKLEDSAMYFCSSRALAAVTNEQFFGPGTRLTVL.

A word on this clonotype: It is likely a read error: a sequence one base away is far more abundant. Here the CDR3 reads CASRKLGQQGVNTIYF. CDR3 nucleotides: TGTGCCAGCAGGAAATTAGGACAGCAAGGAGTAAACACCATATATTTT. The chain recombines TRBV6-4 with TRBJ1-3; possible D gene TRBD1, 6 bases. V lost 6 bases and J lost 6, with 21 bases in between. The CDR3 has 16 residues. CDR1 is MRHNA, CDR2 SNTAGT, per germline.

This clonotype was seen many times. The chain links TRBV20-1 to TRBJ1-5, with TRBD1 matching 11 bases. CDR3 length: 15 residues. J gave up 0 bases and V 5 bases, and 3 bases lay outside the gene matches. CDR1 is DFQATT, CDR2 SNEGSKA, per germline (reference sequence). DNA of the CDR3: TGCAGTGCTCGGGACAGGGGGACTAGCAATCAGCCCCAGCATTTT. It is translated as CSARDRGTSNQPQHF.

Notes on this clonotype: A junction boundary mismatches the germline segment, possibly from a read error. The chain is built from TRBV27 and TRBJ2-6, with 8 bases matching TRBD1. The CDR3 totals 17 residues. Germline assignment: CDR1 MNHEY and CDR2 SMNVEV (reference sequence). The DNA of the CDR3 is TGTGCCAGCAGGAAGTTGGACAGGGCATGTGAGGCCAACTTCCTGACTTTC. This sequence encodes CASRKLDRACEANFLTF. The full variable domain, completed using reference TRBV27 and TRBJ2-6, is EAQVTQNPRYLITVTGKKLTVTCSQNMNHEYMSWYRQDPGLGLRQIYYSMNVEVTDKGDVPEGYKVSRKEKRNFPLILESPSPNQTSLYFCASRKLDRACEANFLTFGAGSRLTVL.

On this clonotype: Germline is not matched at one junction end, which may reflect a read error. CDR3 DNA: TGTGCCAGCAGCTTAGATCCGGGGGGGAACGCTGAAGCTTTCTTT. Its translation is CASSLDPGGNAEAFF. V is TRBV7-9 and J is TRBJ1-1; the D gene is possibly TRBD1 (5 bases). The germline V gene encodes CDR1 SEHNR and CDR2 FQNEAQ (reference sequence). The CDR3 extends over 15 amino acids.

CDR3 in amino acids: CSVLTSGRALWDTQYF. The CDR3 bases are TGCAGCGTTTTGACTAGCGGGAGGGCTCTATGGGATACGCAGTATTTT. The chain is built from TRBV29-1 and TRBJ2-3; 14 nucleotides agree with TRBD2. V shed 5 bases, J shed 6 bases, and the junction held 10 bases outside the gene matches. CDR3 length: 16 residues. CDR1 is SQVTM and CDR2 is ANQGSEA in the germline V gene.

This clonotype was detected many times. This CDR3 reads CSANRVRRPYEQYF. The CDR3 DNA reads TGCAGTGCAAACCGAGTCAGGCGGCCCTACGAGCAGTACTTC. This chain uses TRBV20-1 with TRBJ2-7; no clear D gene. Trimming removed 6 bases at V and 2 bases at J, with 17 bases between. CDR3 length equals 14 residues. Germline V gene sequence: CDR1 DFQATT, CDR2 SNEGSKA (reference sequence).

This clonotype was observed a single time. The chain joins TRBV6-1 to TRBJ2-7; 7 positions match TRBD2. The CDR3 length is 15 residues. CDR1 MNHNS and CDR2 SASEGT come from the germline V gene. With V trimmed by 6 bases and J by 1 base, 9 bases remained unmatched. Here the CDR3 reads CASRLGLPGSYEQYF. The CDR3 DNA is TGTGCCAGCAGGTTGGGACTACCGGGATCCTACGAGCAGTACTTC.

This clonotype is categorized as medium-sized. The CDR3 nucleotides are TGCGCCAGCAACCGGGACAGGTCCTACAATGAGCAGTTCTTC. Protein product: CASNRDRSYNEQFF. This sequence joins TRBV5-1 and TRBJ2-1; 8 bases agree with TRBD1. Losses at the gene ends were 6 bases for V and 1 base for J; bases not matched to a gene: 3. The CDR3 runs to 14 residues. Germline CDR1 and CDR2: SGHRS and YFSETQ.

The sample holds many counts of this clonotype. CDR3 sequence reads: CSANSIGWQFF. The DNA of the CDR3 is TGCAGTGCCAATTCTATAGGCTGGCAGTTCTTC. The chain uses TRBV20-1 and TRBJ2-1; D gene ambiguous. V gave up 6 bases and J gave up 12 bases, with 15 bases separating them. Germline CDR1 is DFQATT and CDR2 is SNEGSKA (reference sequence). The CDR3 is 11 residues long.

The chain uses TRBV19 and TRBJ1-2, with 9 bases lining up with TRBD1. The CDR3 has 13 amino acids. Per the germline V gene, CDR1 is LNHDA and CDR2 is SQIVND (reference sequence). Trimming removed 8 bases from V and 6 bases from J; junction bases left unmatched: 7. The CDR3 here is CASYSNRGHGYTF. DNA for the CDR3: TGTGCCAGTTACTCAAACAGGGGGCATGGCTACACCTTC.

The V and J genes are TRBV28 and TRBJ2-3, with TRBD2 matching over 10 bases. Germline V gives CDR1 MDHEN, CDR2 SYDVKM. The CDR3 covers 16 residues. Trimming cost V 3 bases and J 2 bases; bases outside gene matches: 5. In DNA, the CDR3 is TGTGCCAGCAGTTTGTCAAGCGGGAGGGCCACAGATACGCAGTATTTT. This translates into CASSLSSGRATDTQYF.

With regard to this clonotype: A far larger clone lies a single base away; this is likely a read error. This chain joins TRBV11-2 and TRBJ1-5, with D possibly matching TRBD1 (5 bases). This CDR3 is 15 amino acids long. Germline-derived CDR1 and CDR2 are SGHAT and FQNNGV. V gave up 7 bases and J gave up 4 bases, with 17 bases separating them. In DNA form, the CDR3 reads TGTGCCAGCAACCGAGACAGCCAAATTAATCAGCCCCAGCATTTT. This sequence encodes CASNRDSQINQPQHF.

This clonotype showed up just once. The likely explanation is a read error, given a far larger clone one base away. The gene calls are TRBV6-4 and TRBJ1-4; D is possibly TRBD1 (6 bases). CDR1 is MRHNA and CDR2 is SNTAGT in the germline V gene. V lost 6 bases and J lost 5, with 19 bases in between. The CDR3 consists of 16 residues. The CDR3 protein is CASSSTGAGQNEKLFF. The CDR3 DNA reads TGTGCCAGCAGCTCGACCGGCGCAGGACAGAATGAAAAACTGTTTTTT.